The entry that follows covers one T cell receptor (beta chain) sequence. Its specificity is unknown. This entry is derived from a study of Tregs in tolerant kidney transplant recipients. Germline CDR1 reads SGHRS; CDR2 reads YFSETQ. The length of the CDR3 is 16 residues. Trimming took off 0 bases at V and 2 bases at J, with 12 bases between the two ends. Study-wide points: Tolerant patients' donor-specific Tregs expanded beyond overall Tregs, suggesting antigen-driven growth.

This table comes from immunoSEQ multiplex PCR, and its TCRdb copy is limited to in-frame clones, with some not included. The sample has about 83,000 clones, 98% seen once. This chain uses TRBV5-1 with TRBJ1-3; D call uncertain. The sample here was CD4+ T cells from blood, taken before the transplant. This receptor was identified in a human donor who received a combined kidney and bone marrow transplant. DNA for the CDR3: TGCGCCAGCAGCTTGGGGAGAGAATACCCTGGAAACACCATATATTTT. This sequence encodes CASSLGREYPGNTIYF.